The text below deals with one TCR beta chain. No antigen is known for it. Qualities for individual bases were not recorded, and no much larger clone is one base off. The CDR3 regions of human TCRbeta chains were analyzed by immunosequencing. Under the source paper's analysis protocol: TCRs in the repertoires were matched against a reference library of SARS-CoV-2-specific TCRs that had been generated with the MIRA antigen-specificity platform. Breadth was defined as the fraction of unique TCRs that were SARS-CoV-2-associated. Depth was defined as the fraction of total T cells that were SARS-CoV-2-associated. Using the MIRA data, every spike-specific TCR was mapped to the spike region that the TCR reacted to and assigned to either a CD4 or a CD8 class. Log10-transformed breadth and depth values were compared by one-way ANOVA with Sidak's multiple comparisons tests. In TCRdb, the immuneACCESS table is reduced to in-frame sequences with V and J assigned. These tables do not hold every clone; where another copy was compared, an unresolved V gene accounts for under half, and the others remain unexplained. Clonal size and the V and J genes are those of that table, whereas D and trimming came from the DNA. The sample includes about 140,000 clones, with approximately 95% observed a single time. Of the sample, approximately 7% falls within the top ten clones.

This specimen's time point label, per the study, means: about 28 days (+/-7) after the second vaccine dose. AZD1222 recipients given second doses at about 4 weeks or at about 12 weeks were pooled, since spike-specific TCR depth and breadth were not found to differ between the two schedules. Samples from vaccinated people were obtained from the UK trials COV001 and COV002, which included a single-blind randomized controlled phase 2/3 trial of AZD1222 (ChAdOx1 nCoV-19) in healthy adults. For TCRbeta chain sequencing, PBMC samples were collected from trial participants at day 0 and at day 28 after the second dose. The sample is drawn from a study of T cell responses to AZD1222 COVID-19 vaccine (dated by TCRdb to 2020 to 2022). For context, the study as a whole: TCR sequencing was performed for 230 to 250 trial participants, of whom 207 were given two doses of AZD1222 and around 26 were given two doses of MenACWY control vaccine. Enrollment into the trials was organized by age into subgroups of 18-55, 56-69 and 70-plus years, and those subgroups contained around 150, 28 and 57 TCR-sequenced participants, respectively.

Here is what the overall study found, with its caveats: Reportedly, close to half of the unique spike-specific TCRs recognized epitopes lying outside the regions that are mutated in the B.1.351 and B.1.1.7 variants. In the small 56-69-year group, the increase in depth fell short of significance, most likely because of low power. Participants were mostly white British and included more females than males, and it was suggested by the authors that clonal diversity may have been underestimated. Conclusions about previously exposed vaccinees are limited because only six or seven AZD1222 recipients were SARS-CoV-2 seropositive at baseline. After two AZD1222 doses, both the breadth and the depth of spike-specific TCRs were significantly higher than at day 0 and than in MenACWY recipients. Because no day 14 peak-response samples were available, the repertoires could be characterized only after the peak T cell response. The vaccine-associated CD4 TCRs covered the entire spike protein, and the dominant responses fell in regions 160-218 and 743-854.

Measured from the cysteine to the phenylalanine, the CDR3 is 13 residues long. Only the CDR3 portion is preserved as DNA: 39 bases, with reading frame beginning at the first base. V and J are truncated by 4 bases and 7 bases respectively, leaving an intervening sequence of 13 bases. The germline V gene encodes CDR1 MGHRA and CDR2 YSYEKL. The chain is encoded by TRBV4-1 joined to TRBJ1-2; no D gene can be assigned with confidence. The sample in question was peripheral blood, obtained 28 days after the second AZD1222 dose. This sequence was found in an adult who received the AZD1222 COVID-19 vaccine. The DNA reads TGCGCCAGCAGCCCCGACGGATCTCGTGGCTACACCTTC. Translated, this gives CASSPDGSRGYTF.